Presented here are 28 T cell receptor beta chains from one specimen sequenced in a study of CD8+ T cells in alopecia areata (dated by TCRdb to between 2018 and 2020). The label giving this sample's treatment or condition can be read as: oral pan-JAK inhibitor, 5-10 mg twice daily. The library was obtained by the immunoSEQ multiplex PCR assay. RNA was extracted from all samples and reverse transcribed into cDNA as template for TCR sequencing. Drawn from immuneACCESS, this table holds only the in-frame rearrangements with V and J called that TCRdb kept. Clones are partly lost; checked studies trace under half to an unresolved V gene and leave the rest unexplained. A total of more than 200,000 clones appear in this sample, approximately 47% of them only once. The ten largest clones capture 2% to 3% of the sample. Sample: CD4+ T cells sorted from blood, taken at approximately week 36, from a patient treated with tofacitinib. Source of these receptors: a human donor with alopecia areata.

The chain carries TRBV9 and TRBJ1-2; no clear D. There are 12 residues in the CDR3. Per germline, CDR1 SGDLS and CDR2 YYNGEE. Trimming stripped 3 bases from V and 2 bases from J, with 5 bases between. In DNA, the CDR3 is TGTGCCAGCAGCGCGGGGAACTATGGCTACACCTTC. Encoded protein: CASSAGNYGYTF.

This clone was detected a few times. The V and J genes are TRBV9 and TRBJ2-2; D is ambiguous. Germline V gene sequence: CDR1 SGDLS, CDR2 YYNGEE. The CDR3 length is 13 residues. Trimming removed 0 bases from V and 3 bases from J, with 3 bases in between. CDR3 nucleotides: TGTGCCAGCAGCGTAGAGGACACCGGGGAGCTGTTTTTT. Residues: CASSVEDTGELFF.

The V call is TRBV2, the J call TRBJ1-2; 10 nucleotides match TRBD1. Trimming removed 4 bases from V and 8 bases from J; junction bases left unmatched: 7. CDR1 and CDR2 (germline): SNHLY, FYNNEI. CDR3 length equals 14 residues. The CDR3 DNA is TGTGCCAGCAGTGCGGGGACAGGGGCGGTAGGCTACACCTTC. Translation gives CASSAGTGAVGYTF.

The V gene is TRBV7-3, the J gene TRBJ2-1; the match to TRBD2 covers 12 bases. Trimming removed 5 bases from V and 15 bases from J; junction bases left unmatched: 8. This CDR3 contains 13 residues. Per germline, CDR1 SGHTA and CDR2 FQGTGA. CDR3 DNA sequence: TGTGCCAGCAGCCCGACTAGCGGGAGCTTTTGGTTCTTC. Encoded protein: CASSPTSGSFWFF. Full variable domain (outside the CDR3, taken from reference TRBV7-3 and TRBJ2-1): GAGVSQTPSNKVTEKGKYVELRCDPISGHTALYWYRQSLGQGPEFLIYFQGTGAADDSGLPNDRFFAVRPEGSVSTLKIQRTERGDSAVYLCASSPTSGSFWFFGPGTRLTVL.

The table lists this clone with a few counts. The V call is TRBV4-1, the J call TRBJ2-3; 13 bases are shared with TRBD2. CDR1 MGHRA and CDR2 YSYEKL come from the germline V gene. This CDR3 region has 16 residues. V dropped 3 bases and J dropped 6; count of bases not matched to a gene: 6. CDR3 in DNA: TGCGCCAGCAGCCACCGGACTAGCGGGAGTGAGGATACGCAGTATTTT. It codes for CASSHRTSGSEDTQYF.

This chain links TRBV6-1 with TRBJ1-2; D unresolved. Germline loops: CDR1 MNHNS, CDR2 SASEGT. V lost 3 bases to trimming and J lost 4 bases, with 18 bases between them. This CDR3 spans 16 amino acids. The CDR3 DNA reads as TGTGCCAGCAGTGATCGGGCCAGGCGTGCGGGCTATGGCTACACCTTC. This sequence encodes CASSDRARRAGYGYTF.

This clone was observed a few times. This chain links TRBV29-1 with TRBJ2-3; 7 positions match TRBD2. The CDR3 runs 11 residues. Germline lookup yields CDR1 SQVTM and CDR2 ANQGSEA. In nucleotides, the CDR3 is TGCAGTGGGGGGGGCACAGATACGCAGTATTTT. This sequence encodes CSGGGTDTQYF.

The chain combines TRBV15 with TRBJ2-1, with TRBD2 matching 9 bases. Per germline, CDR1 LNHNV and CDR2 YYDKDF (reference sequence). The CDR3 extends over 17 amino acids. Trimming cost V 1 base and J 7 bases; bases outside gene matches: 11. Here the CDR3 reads CATSRGGAGGPVNEQFF. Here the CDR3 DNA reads TGTGCCACCAGCAGAGGAGGGGCGGGAGGGCCAGTAAATGAGCAGTTCTTC.

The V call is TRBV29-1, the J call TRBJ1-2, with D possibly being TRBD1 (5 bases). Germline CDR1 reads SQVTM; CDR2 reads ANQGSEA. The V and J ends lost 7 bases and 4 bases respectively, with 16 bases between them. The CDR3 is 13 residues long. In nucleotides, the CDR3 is TGCAGCGCTTCACTCACAAGGGGCTATGGCTACACCTTC. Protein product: CSASLTRGYGYTF.

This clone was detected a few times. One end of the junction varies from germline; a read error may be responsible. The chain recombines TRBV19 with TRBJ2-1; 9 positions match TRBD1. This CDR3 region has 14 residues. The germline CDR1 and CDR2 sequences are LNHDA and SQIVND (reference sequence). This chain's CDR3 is CASGKTGGYSEQFF. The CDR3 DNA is TGTGCCAGCGGGAAGACAGGGGGGTACAGTGAGCAGTTCTTC.

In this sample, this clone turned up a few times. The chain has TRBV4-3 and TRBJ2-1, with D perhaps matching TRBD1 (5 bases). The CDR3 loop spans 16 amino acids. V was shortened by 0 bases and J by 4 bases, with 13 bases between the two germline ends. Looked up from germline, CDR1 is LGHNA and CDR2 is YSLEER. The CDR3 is CASSQDWQGSYNEQFF. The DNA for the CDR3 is TGCGCCAGCAGCCAAGATTGGCAGGGATCTTACAATGAGCAGTTCTTC.

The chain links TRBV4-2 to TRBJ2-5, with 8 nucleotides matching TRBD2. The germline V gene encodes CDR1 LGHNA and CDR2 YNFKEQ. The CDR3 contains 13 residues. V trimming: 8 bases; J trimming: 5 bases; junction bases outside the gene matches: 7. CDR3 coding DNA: TGTGCCAGCGAGCGGGAGATGGGTGAGACCCAGTACTTC. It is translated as CASEREMGETQYF.

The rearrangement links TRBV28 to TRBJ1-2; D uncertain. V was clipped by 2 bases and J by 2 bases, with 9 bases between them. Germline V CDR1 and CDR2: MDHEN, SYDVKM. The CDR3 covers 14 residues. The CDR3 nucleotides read TGTGCCAGCAGTTTAGCCAGGATGAACTATGGCTACACCTTC. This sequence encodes CASSLARMNYGYTF.

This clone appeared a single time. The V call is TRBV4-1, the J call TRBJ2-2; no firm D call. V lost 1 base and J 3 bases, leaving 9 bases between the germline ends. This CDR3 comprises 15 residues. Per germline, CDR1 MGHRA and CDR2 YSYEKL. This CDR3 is CASSQVLSYTGELFF. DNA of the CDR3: TGCGCCAGCAGCCAAGTATTGTCGTACACCGGGGAGCTGTTTTTT.

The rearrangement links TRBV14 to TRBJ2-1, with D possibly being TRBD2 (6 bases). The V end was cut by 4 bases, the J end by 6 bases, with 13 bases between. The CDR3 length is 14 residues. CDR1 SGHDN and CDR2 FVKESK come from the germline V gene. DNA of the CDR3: TGTGCCAGCAGCCGCCGGGAGTCTCTCAATGAGCAGTTCTTC. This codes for CASSRRESLNEQFF.

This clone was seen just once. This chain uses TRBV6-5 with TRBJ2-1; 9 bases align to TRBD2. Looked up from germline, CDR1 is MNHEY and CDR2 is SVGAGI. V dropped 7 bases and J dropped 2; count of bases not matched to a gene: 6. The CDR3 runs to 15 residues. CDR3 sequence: CASIISGSPYNEQFF. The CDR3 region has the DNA TGTGCCAGCATTATTAGCGGGAGTCCCTACAATGAGCAGTTCTTC.

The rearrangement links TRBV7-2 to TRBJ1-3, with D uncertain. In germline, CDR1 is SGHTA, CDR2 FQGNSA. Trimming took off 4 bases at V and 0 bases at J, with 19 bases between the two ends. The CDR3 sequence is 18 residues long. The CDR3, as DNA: TGTGCCAGCAGCTCCGTTGGAAACCCAGGCCGCTCTGGAAACACCATATATTTT. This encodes CASSSVGNPGRSGNTIYF.

DNA for the CDR3: TGTGCCAGCACCCCGGGTAGCGGGAGTGCAGATACGCAGTATTTT. Amino acids: CASTPGSGSADTQYF. The genes are TRBV5-4 and TRBJ2-3, with 9 bases that match TRBD2. Germline CDR1 is SGHNT and CDR2 is YYREEE (reference sequence). Germline trimming cut 6 bases from V and 4 bases from J; bases unmatched to any gene: 9. The CDR3 runs 15 residues.

The CDR3 protein is CSVEGGTSGSTDTQYF. The CDR3, as DNA: TGCAGCGTTGAAGGCGGGACTAGCGGGAGCACAGATACGCAGTATTTT. J is TRBJ2-3 and V is TRBV29-1; 12 bases are shared with TRBD2. Germline V gene lookup returns CDR1 SQVTM and CDR2 ANQGSEA. V trimming: 1 base; J trimming: 0 bases; junction bases outside the gene matches: 2. The CDR3 loop spans 16 amino acids.

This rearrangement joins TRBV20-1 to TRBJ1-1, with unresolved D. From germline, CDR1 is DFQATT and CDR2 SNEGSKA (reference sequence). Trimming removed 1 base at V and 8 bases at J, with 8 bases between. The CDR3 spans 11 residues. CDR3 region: CSARGGIEAFF. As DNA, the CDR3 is TGCAGTGCTAGAGGGGGAATAGAAGCTTTCTTT.

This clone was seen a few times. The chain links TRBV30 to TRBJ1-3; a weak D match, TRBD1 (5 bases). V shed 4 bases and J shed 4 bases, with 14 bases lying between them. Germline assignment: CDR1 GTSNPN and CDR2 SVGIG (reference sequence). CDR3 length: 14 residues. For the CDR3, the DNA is TGTGCCTGGACAACCGCAGGGATCGGAAACACCATATATTTT. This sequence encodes CAWTTAGIGNTIYF.

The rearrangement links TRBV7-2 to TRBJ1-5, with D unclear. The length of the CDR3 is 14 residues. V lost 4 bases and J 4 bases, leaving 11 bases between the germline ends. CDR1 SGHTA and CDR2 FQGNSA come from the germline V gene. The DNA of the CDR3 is TGTGCCAGCAGCTGGGTCTACGGTAATCAGCCCCAGCATTTT. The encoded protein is CASSWVYGNQPQHF.

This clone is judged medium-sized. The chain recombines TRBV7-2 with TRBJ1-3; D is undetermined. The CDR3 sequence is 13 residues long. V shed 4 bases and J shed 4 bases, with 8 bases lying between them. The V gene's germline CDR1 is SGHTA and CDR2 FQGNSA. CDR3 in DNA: TGTGCCAGCAGCTCCCACCCGGGAAACACCATATATTTT. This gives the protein CASSSHPGNTIYF.

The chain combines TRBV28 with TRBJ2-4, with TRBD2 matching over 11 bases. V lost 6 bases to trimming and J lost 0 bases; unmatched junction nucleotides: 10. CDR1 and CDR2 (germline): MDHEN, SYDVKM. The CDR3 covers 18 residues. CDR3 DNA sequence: TGTGCCAGCAGCCTGGGACTAGCGGACGCCCTAGCCAAAAACATTCAGTACTTC. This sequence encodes CASSLGLADALAKNIQYF.

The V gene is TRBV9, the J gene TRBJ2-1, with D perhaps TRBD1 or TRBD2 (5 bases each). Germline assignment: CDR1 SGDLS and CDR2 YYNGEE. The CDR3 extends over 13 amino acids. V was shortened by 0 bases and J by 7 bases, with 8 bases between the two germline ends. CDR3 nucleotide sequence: TGTGCCAGCAGCGTAGGGGGGAAGAATGAGCAGTTCTTC. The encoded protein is CASSVGGKNEQFF.

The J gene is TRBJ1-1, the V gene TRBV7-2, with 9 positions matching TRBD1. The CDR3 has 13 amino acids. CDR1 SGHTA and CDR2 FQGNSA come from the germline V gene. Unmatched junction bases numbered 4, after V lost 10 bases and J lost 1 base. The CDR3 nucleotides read TGTGCCACGCACAGGGGGCCGAACACTGAAGCTTTCTTT. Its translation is CATHRGPNTEAFF.

This CDR3 reads CSGRGGSGDEQFF. The CDR3 DNA reads TGCAGCGGGCGAGGCGGGAGTGGCGATGAGCAGTTCTTC. The gene calls are TRBV29-1 and TRBJ2-1; 7 positions agree with TRBD2. CDR1 and CDR2 from the germline V gene are SQVTM and ANQGSEA. CDR3 size: 13 residues. After removal of 7 bases from V and 8 bases from J, the junction contained 11 bases not matched to a gene.

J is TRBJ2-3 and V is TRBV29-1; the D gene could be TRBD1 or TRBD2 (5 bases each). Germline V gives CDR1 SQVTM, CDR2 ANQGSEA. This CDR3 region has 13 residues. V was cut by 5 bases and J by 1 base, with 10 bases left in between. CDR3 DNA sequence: TGCAGCGTTTCTCAGGGAGGCACAGATACGCAGTATTTT. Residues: CSVSQGGTDTQYF.